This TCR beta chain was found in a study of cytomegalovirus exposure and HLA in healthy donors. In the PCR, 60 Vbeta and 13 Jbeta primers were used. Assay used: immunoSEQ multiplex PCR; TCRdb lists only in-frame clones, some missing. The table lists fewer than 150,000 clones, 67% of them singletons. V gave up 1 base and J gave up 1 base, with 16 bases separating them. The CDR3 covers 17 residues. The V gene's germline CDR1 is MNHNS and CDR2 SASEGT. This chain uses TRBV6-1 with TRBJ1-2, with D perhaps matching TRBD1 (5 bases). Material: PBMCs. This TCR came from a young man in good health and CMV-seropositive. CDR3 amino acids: CASSEVWGRSFNYGYTF. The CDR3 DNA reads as TGTGCCAGCAGTGAAGTTTGGGGGAGGTCGTTTAACTATGGCTACACCTTC.